The clone carrying this T cell receptor (beta chain) was found many times. These data belong to a study of Graves' ophthalmopathy and Graves' hyperthyroidism. Amplified material comprised TCR beta CDR3 regions derived from RNA transcripts. An opening RT-PCR round employed HTBI primers and preceded a second-round multiplex PCR. TCRdb redid the calling of the multiplex PCR reads with MiXCR, one entry per CDR3 protein. This sample carries about 390,000 distinct CDR3 sequences, about a sixth of them seen once, and the ten largest clones take 2.4%. The V end lost 3 bases, the J end lost 2 bases, and 7 bases lay between the germline ends. The germline CDR1 and CDR2 sequences are MDHEN and SYDVKM. CDR3 size: 13 residues.

The gene calls are TRBV28 and TRBJ1-2, with D uncertain. This clonotype was sampled from an adult woman with stable Graves' hyperthyroidism. The specimen was peripheral blood. The CDR3 protein is CASSFPPNYGYTF. CDR3 in DNA: TGTGCCAGCAGTTTCCCACCCAACTATGGCTACACCTTC.